The 21 T cell receptor beta chains below come from one sample, sequenced in a study of chemoradiotherapy in HPV16-positive cancers. Some clones are missing from TCRdb's copy, which holds only in-frame ones; the method was immunoSEQ multiplex PCR. Of several hundred clones detected, around nine tenths appear once; the ten largest clones hold approximately 7.3%. Sequencing was performed on tumor tissue, taken from a patient who underwent chemoradiotherapy. All receptors derive from a human donor with HPV-associated anogenital cancer.

The chain couples TRBV6-1 to TRBJ1-5, with D uncertain. The CDR3 spans 10 residues. From germline, CDR1 is MNHNS and CDR2 SASEGT. The chain's CDR3 is CGGGDQPQHF. Written as DNA, the CDR3 is TGTGGGGGAGGAGATCAGCCCCAGCATTTT.

The chain couples TRBV7-3 to TRBJ1-1; 7 bases line up with TRBD1. The V gene's germline CDR1 is SGHTA and CDR2 FQGTGA. The CDR3 is made up of 14 amino acids. The V gene end was trimmed by 5 bases and the J gene end by 6 bases; junction bases not matched to a gene: 9. CDR3 DNA sequence: TGTGCCAGCAGCGTAGAAGGGGGCGAAGCTGAAGCTTTCTTT. This gives the protein CASSVEGGEAEAFF.

This clone was seen a single time. The chain recombines TRBV2 with TRBJ1-5; no definite D call. CDR1 is SNHLY and CDR2 is FYNNEI in the germline V gene. V lost 4 bases to trimming and J lost 0 bases, with 10 bases between them. The CDR3 has 15 amino acids. This CDR3 reads CASSGERDSNQPQHF. The CDR3 DNA reads TGTGCCAGCAGTGGGGAAAGGGATAGCAATCAGCCCCAGCATTTT.

The chain recombines TRBV30 with TRBJ1-3; 11 nucleotides match TRBD1. Germline V gene sequence: CDR1 GTSNPN, CDR2 SVGIG (reference sequence). This CDR3 has 16 amino acids. J lost 0 bases, V lost 2 bases, and 3 bases had no gene match. The CDR3 spells CAWSRTGGFSGNTIYF. In nucleotides, the CDR3 is TGTGCCTGGAGTAGGACAGGGGGCTTCTCTGGAAACACCATATATTTT.

V and J are TRBV7-3 and TRBJ2-3; the D is unclear. This CDR3 contains 12 residues. Germline lookup yields CDR1 SGHTA and CDR2 FQGTGA. V was clipped by 5 bases and J by 8 bases, with 11 bases between them. The chain's CDR3 is CASSETLGTQYF. The CDR3 bases are TGTGCCAGCAGCGAAACTCTAGGTACGCAGTATTTT.

The chain uses TRBV28 and TRBJ2-2; tentatively, D is TRBD1 or TRBD2 (6 bases each). V was pared by 8 bases and J by 7 bases, with 20 bases between. The CDR3 is made up of 15 amino acids. Germline loops: CDR1 MDHEN, CDR2 SYDVKM. CDR3 sequence: CASVPGSAGVGELFF. CDR3 nucleotide sequence: TGTGCCAGCGTCCCCGGGAGTGCAGGGGTCGGGGAGCTGTTTTTT.

The V call is TRBV7-2, the J call TRBJ2-3, with D uncertain. Germline V gene lookup returns CDR1 SGHTA and CDR2 FQGNSA. The CDR3 consists of 15 residues. V was shortened by 3 bases and J by 0 bases, with 10 bases between the two germline ends. The CDR3 DNA follows: TGTGCCAGCAGCTTGAACCCCCGAAGCACAGATACGCAGTATTTT. Amino acid sequence: CASSLNPRSTDTQYF.

Of note for this clone: The same CDR3 can be traced to other DNA sequences in this sample. The CDR3 region is CASSEGHGGVRPQHF. Written as DNA, the CDR3 is TGTGCCAGCAGTGAAGGCCACGGGGGTGTTCGGCCCCAGCATTTT. J is TRBJ1-5 and V is TRBV2, with D perhaps TRBD1 (5 bases). This CDR3 is built from 15 residues. Germline V gene data show CDR1 as SNHLY and CDR2 as FYNNEI. V gave up 1 base and J gave up 9 bases, with 16 bases separating them.

The chain recombines TRBV7-9 with TRBJ2-7, with D unclear. In germline, CDR1 is SEHNR, CDR2 FQNEAQ (reference sequence). This CDR3 comprises 11 residues. V lost 1 base and J 6 bases, leaving 4 bases between the germline ends. CDR3 sequence reads: CASSLGVEQYF. CDR3 sequence (DNA): TGTGCCAGCAGCTTAGGGGTCGAGCAGTACTTC.

In this sample, this clone is hyperexpanded (1% or more). The rearrangement joins TRBV4-1 to TRBJ2-7, with 15 bases fitting TRBD2. V was pared by 4 bases and J by 5 bases, with 12 bases of the junction left unmatched. The germline CDR1 and CDR2 sequences are MGHRA and YSYEKL. This CDR3 has 18 residues. The CDR3, as DNA: TGCGCCAGCAGCCTGACCGGGACTAGCGGGGGGTCCTGGGACGAGCAGTACTTC. Translation: CASSLTGTSGGSWDEQYF.

This clone occurred a few times. The chain couples TRBV19 to TRBJ2-7; 7 bases fit TRBD2. CDR1 is LNHDA, CDR2 SQIVND, per germline (reference sequence). The CDR3 runs 15 residues. V shed 5 bases, J shed 6 bases, and the junction held 13 bases outside the gene matches. The DNA of the CDR3 is TGTGCCAGTAGTGAGCGGGACGGATCCTACTTCGAGCAGTACTTC. This sequence encodes CASSERDGSYFEQYF.

The chain combines TRBV19 with TRBJ2-5; D perhaps matches TRBD2 (6 bases). V lost 3 bases and J lost 3, with 8 bases in between. The CDR3 extends over 13 amino acids. Germline-derived CDR1 and CDR2 are LNHDA and SQIVND (reference sequence). This CDR3 reads CASSMGGKETQYF. The CDR3 DNA sequence: TGTGCCAGTAGTATGGGCGGGAAAGAGACCCAGTACTTC.

In its sample, this clone was seen a few times. The chain combines TRBV10-2 with TRBJ1-2; D is perhaps TRBD1 (5 bases). CDR3 length: 13 amino acids. Trimming cost V 8 bases and J 3 bases, with 13 bases left between them. Germline-derived CDR1 and CDR2 are WSHSY and SAAADI. The DNA for the CDR3 is TGCGCCAGCGGTAGACAGACTGACTATGGCTACACCTTC. Encoded protein: CASGRQTDYGYTF.

This chain links TRBV19 with TRBJ1-5, with 9 bases identical to TRBD1. Germline V gives CDR1 LNHDA, CDR2 SQIVND (reference sequence). Trimming cost V 2 bases and J 7 bases; bases outside gene matches: 3. This CDR3 spans 14 amino acids. CDR3 in amino acids: CASSIMGQGQPQHF. CDR3 in DNA: TGTGCCAGTAGTATAATGGGACAGGGCCAGCCCCAGCATTTT.

The chain links TRBV2 to TRBJ2-5; D uncertain. V was pared by 6 bases and J by 5 bases, with 10 bases between. The CDR3 sequence is 12 residues long. Germline V gives CDR1 SNHLY, CDR2 FYNNEI. The CDR3: CASRRESETQYF. CDR3 nucleotide sequence: TGTGCCAGCAGAAGGGAATCGGAGACCCAGTACTTC.

This chain links TRBV7-8 with TRBJ1-1; 7 bases align to TRBD1. The germline V gene encodes CDR1 SGHVS and CDR2 FQNEAQ. The CDR3 contains 15 residues. The trim removed 6 bases at V and 1 base at J, leaving 8 bases unmatched. The DNA for the CDR3 is TGTGCCAGCAGTATCGGACAGGAGGCGAACACTGAAGCTTTCTTT. Protein: CASSIGQEANTEAFF.

J is TRBJ1-1 and V is TRBV2; a possible D gene is TRBD1 (5 bases). The germline gives CDR1 SNHLY, CDR2 FYNNEI. Between the trimmed V and J ends, which lost 3 bases and 8 bases, there was a span of 16 bases. This CDR3 spans 14 amino acids. The CDR3 protein is CASSEGWDEVEAFF. The CDR3 DNA sequence: TGTGCCAGCAGTGAGGGTTGGGACGAGGTAGAAGCTTTCTTT.

This clone came up once. The CDR3 sequence is CARPFSELCGKPGADSNQPQHF. In nucleotides, the CDR3 is TGTGCCAGACCCTTTTCTGAACTTTGTGGGAAACCAGGGGCGGATAGCAATCAGCCCCAGCATTTT. V is TRBV5-3 and J is TRBJ1-5; a possible D gene is TRBD1 (6 bases). TRBV5-3 qualifies as an ORF whose function is uncertain. The V gene lost 7 bases and the J gene lost 0 bases, with 35 bases spanning the gap. This CDR3 comprises 22 residues.

This chain's CDR3 is CASSKGELAGYTF. The CDR3 DNA reads as TGCGCCAGCAGCAAAGGGGAGTTGGCGGGCTACACCTTC. The gene calls are TRBV4-1 and TRBJ1-2; tentatively, D is TRBD1 (5 bases). Germline lookup yields CDR1 MGHRA and CDR2 YSYEKL. There are 13 residues in the CDR3. V dropped 5 bases and J dropped 8 bases, with 15 bases sitting between them.

In nucleotides, the CDR3 is TGTGCCAGCAGCTTGAACAATGAGCAGTTCTTC. As protein: CASSLNNEQFF. This chain links TRBV5-4 with TRBJ2-1; no definite D call. There are 11 residues in the CDR3. The germline CDR1 and CDR2 sequences are SGHNT and YYREEE (reference sequence). Trimming shortened V by 1 base and J by 5 bases, and 1 base separated the two germline ends.

The rearrangement uses TRBV25-1 and TRBJ2-1; no reliable D call. Germline values: CDR1 MGHDK, CDR2 SYGVNS. The CDR3 contains 13 residues. V shed 2 bases and J shed 4 bases, with 6 bases lying between them. CDR3 loop: CASSENSYNEQFF. The CDR3 DNA reads TGTGCCAGCAGTGAAAATTCTTACAATGAGCAGTTCTTC. Full variable domain (missing parts from reference TRBV25-1 and TRBJ2-1): EADIYQTPRYLVIGTGKKITLECSQTMGHDKMYWYQQDPGMELHLIHYSYGVNSTEKGDLSSESTVSRIRTEHFPLTLESARPSHTSQYLCASSENSYNEQFFGPGTRLTVL.